This T cell receptor (beta chain) was found in a study of high-grade serous ovarian cancer treatment subgroups. Study results and caveats: Different patients shared almost no repertoire; same-patient tumors shared about 0.095 to 0.79.

The protocol was immunoSEQ multiplex PCR, while the TCRdb copy is restricted to in-frame clones and leaves out a portion. The sample records roughly 5,000 clones, 70% to 80% being singletons. Tumor samples were obtained before definitive surgery or chemotherapy. A single count supports this clone. Its target is unknown. This TCR came from a human patient with high-grade serous ovarian cancer. Sequencing was performed on tumor tissue.

As DNA, the CDR3 is TGTGCCAGCAGTTACGCCAGCGGGGGCTCTGGGGAGACCCAGTACTTC. Protein sequence: CASSYASGGSGETQYF. The chain carries TRBV6-6 and TRBJ2-5, with 8 bases lining up with TRBD2. The CDR3 covers 16 residues. Germline V gene lookup returns CDR1 MNHNY and CDR2 SVGAGI (reference sequence). Trimming at V came to 2 bases and at J to 5 bases, leaving 10 bases not matched to a gene.